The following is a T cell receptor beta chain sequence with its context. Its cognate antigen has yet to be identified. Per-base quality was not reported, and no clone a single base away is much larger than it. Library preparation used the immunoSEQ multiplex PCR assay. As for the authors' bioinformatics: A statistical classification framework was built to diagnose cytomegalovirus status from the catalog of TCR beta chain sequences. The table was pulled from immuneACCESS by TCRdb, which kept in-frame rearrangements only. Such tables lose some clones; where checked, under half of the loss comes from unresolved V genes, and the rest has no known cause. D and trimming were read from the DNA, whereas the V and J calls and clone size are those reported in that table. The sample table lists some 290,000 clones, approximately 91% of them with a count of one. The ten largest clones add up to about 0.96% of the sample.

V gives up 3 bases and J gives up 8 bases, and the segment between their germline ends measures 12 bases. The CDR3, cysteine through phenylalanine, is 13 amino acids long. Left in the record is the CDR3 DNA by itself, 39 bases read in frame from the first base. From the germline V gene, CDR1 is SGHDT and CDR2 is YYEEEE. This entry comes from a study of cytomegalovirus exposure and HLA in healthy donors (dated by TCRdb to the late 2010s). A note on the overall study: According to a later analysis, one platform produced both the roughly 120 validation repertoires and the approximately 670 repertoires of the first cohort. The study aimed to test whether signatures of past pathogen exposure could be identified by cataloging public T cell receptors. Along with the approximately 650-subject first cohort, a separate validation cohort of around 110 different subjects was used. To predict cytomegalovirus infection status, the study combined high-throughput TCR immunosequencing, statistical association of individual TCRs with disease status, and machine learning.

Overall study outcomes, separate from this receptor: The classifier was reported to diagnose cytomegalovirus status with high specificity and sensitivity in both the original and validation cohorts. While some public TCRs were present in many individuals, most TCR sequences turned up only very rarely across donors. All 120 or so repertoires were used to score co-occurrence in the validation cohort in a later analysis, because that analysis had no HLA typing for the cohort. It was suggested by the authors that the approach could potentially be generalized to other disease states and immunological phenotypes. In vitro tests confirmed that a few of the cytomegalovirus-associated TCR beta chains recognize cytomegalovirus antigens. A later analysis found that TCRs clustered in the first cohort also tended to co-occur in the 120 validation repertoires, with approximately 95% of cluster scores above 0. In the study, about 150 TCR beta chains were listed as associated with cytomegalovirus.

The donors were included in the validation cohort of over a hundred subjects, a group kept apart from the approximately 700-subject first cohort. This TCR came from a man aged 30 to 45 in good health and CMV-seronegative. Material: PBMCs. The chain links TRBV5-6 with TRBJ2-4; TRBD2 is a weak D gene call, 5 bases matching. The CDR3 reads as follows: CASSYRGGDIQYF. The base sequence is TGTGCCAGCAGCTACCGGGGTGGAGACATTCAGTACTTC.